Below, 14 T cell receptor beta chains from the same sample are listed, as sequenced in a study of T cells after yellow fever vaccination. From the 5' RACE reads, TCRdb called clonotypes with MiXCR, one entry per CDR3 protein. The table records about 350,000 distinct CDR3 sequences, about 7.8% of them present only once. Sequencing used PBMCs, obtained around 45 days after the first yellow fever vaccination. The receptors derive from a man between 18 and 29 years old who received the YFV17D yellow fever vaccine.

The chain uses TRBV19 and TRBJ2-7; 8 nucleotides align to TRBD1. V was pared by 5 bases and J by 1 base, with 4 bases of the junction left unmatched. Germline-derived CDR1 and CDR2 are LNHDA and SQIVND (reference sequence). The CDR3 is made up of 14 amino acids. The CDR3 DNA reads TGTGCCAGTAGTGATCGGGACAGGTCCTACGAGCAGTACTTC. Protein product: CASSDRDRSYEQYF.

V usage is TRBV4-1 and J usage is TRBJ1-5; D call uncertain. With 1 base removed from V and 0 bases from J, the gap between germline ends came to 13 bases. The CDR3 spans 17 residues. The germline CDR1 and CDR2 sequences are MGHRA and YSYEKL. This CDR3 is CASSQAKSAYSNQPQHF. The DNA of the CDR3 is TGCGCCAGCAGCCAAGCCAAGTCCGCCTATAGCAATCAGCCCCAGCATTTT.

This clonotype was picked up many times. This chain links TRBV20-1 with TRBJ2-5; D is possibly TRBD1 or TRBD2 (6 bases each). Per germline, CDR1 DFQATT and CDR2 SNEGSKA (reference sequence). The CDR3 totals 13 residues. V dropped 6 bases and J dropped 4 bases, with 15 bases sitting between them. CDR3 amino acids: CSAGRGAPETQYF. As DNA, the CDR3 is TGCAGTGCAGGAAGGGGGGCCCCAGAGACCCAGTACTTC.

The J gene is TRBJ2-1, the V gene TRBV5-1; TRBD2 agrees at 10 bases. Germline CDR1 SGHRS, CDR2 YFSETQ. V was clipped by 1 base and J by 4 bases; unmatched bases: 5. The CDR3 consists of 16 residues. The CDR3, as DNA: TGCGCCAGCAGCTTGCTGCTAGCGGGGGCTTACAATGAGCAGTTCTTC. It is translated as CASSLLLAGAYNEQFF. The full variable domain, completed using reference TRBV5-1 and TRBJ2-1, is KAGVTQTPRYLIKTRGQQVTLSCSPISGHRSVSWYQQTPGQGLQFLFEYFSETQRNKGNFPGRFSGRQFSNSRSEMNVSTLELGDSALYLCASSLLLAGAYNEQFFGPGTRLTVL.

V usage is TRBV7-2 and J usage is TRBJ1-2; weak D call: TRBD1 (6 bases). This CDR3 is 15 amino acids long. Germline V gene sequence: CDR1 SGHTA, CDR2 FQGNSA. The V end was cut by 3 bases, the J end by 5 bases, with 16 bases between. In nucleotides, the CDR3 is TGTGCCAGCAGCTTTATCGAGCAGGGGCAATATGGCTACACCTTC. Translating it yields CASSFIEQGQYGYTF.

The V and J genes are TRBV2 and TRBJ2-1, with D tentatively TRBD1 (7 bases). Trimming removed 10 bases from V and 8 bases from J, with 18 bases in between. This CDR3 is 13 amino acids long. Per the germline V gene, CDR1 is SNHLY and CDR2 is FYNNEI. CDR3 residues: CATNKQGGDEQFF. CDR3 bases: TGTGCCACCAATAAGCAGGGGGGCGATGAGCAGTTCTTC.

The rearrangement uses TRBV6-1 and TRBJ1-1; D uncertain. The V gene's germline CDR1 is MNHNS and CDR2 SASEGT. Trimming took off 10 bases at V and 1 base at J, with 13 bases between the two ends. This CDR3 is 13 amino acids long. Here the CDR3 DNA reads TGTGCCACCCACACCCCGGGGAACACTGAAGCTTTCTTT. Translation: CATHTPGNTEAFF.

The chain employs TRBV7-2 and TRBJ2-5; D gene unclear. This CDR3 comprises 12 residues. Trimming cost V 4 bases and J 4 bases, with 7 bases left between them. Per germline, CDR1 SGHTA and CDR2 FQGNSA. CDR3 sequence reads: CASSSGSETQYF. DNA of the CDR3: TGTGCCAGCAGCTCGGGCTCAGAGACCCAGTACTTC.

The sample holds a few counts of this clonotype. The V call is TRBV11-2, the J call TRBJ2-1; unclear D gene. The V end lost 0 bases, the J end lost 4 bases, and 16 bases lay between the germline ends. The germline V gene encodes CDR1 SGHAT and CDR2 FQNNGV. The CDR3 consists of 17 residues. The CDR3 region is CASSLDFVAIKYNEQFF. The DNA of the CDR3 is TGTGCCAGCAGCTTAGACTTTGTAGCCATCAAATACAATGAGCAGTTCTTC.

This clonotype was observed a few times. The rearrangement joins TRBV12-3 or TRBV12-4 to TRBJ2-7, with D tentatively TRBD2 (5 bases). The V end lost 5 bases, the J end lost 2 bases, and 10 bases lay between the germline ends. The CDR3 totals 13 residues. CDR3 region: CASSDYSPYEQYF. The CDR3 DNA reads TGTGCCAGCAGTGACTACAGCCCCTACGAGCAGTACTTC.

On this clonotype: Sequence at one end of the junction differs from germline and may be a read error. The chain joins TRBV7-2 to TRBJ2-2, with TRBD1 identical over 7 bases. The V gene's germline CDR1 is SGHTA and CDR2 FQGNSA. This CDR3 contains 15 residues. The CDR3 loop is CATSFRDRGTGELFF. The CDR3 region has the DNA TGTGCCACCAGCTTTAGGGACAGAGGTACCGGGGAGCTGTTTTTT.

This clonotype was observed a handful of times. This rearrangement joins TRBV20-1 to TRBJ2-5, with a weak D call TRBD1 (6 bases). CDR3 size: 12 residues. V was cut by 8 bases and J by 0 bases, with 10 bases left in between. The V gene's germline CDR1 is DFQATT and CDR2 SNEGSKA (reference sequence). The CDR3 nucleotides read TGCAGTCCGCAGGGGAACCAAGAGACCCAGTACTTC. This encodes CSPQGNQETQYF.

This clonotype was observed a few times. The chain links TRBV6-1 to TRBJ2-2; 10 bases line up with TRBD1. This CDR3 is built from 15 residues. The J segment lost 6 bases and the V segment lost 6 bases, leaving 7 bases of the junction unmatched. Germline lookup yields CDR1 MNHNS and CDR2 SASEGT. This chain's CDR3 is CASRRQGAISGELFF. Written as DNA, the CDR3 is TGTGCCAGCAGGCGACAGGGGGCCATATCCGGGGAGCTGTTTTTT.

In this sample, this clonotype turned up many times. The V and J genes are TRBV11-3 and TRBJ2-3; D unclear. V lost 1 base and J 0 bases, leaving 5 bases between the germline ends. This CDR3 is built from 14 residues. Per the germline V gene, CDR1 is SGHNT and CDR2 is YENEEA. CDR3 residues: CASSLGSSTDTQYF. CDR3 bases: TGTGCCAGCAGCTTAGGTTCTAGCACAGATACGCAGTATTTT.